This entry concerns a single T cell receptor (beta chain). The antigen remains unidentified. CDR3 length equals 15 residues. Germline CDR1 and CDR2: SEHNR and FQNEAQ (reference sequence). Deletions cut 1 base from V and 2 bases from J, with 10 bases between. This sample was taken from a study of T cells in tumors after PD-1 blockade. On the study more broadly: Each patient got pembrolizumab 200 mg every 3 weeks or cemiplimab 350 mg every 2 weeks. Peripheral blood samples averaged approximately 35,000 unique clonotypes and more than 100,000 templates. Notes on the study in general: Peripheral recruitment is suggested, as some novel exhausted tumor clones were in pre-treatment blood.

Libraries were prepared by immunoSEQ multiplex PCR; TCRdb keeps only in-frame clonotypes and omits some of them. Counted here are about 14,000 clones, 82% occurring once; the ten biggest clones make up approximately 25%. Tumor or blood genomic DNA was sequenced, with inputs of roughly 550 ng to 6,500 ng. Sample: PBMCs, taken after anti-PD-1 treatment. This TCR derives from a human donor with basal cell carcinoma. This chain links TRBV7-9 with TRBJ2-3; tentative D call: TRBD1 (6 bases). The CDR3 loop reads CASSLGQVNTDTQYF. As DNA, the CDR3 is TGTGCCAGCAGCTTAGGACAGGTGAACACAGATACGCAGTATTTT.